This TCR beta chain is from a study of T cell changes during pregnancy in multiple sclerosis. The CDR3 covers 15 residues. Trimming shortened V by 5 bases and J by 4 bases, and 15 bases separated the two germline ends. Germline CDR1 is SGHRS and CDR2 is YFSETQ. Data came from immunoSEQ multiplex PCR; TCRdb stores just in-frame clones and leaves some out. The data contain 40,000 to 45,000 clones, 75% to 90% of them singletons. This sequence originates from a female donor with multiple sclerosis, enrolled in a pregnancy study. The chain is built from TRBV5-1 and TRBJ2-2; D may be TRBD2 (5 bases). Sequencing was performed on CD4+ T cells from peripheral blood mononuclear cells, taken in the first trimester of pregnancy. The CDR3 loop reads CASRLDGSSTGELFF. Here the CDR3 DNA reads TGCGCCAGCAGACTAGACGGCTCGAGCACCGGGGAGCTGTTTTTT.